This note documents a single T cell receptor (beta chain) sequence. Some clones are missing from TCRdb's copy, which holds only in-frame ones; the method was immunoSEQ multiplex PCR. The sample holds approximately 100,000 clones; nearly 96% are singletons and the top ten take approximately 0.21%. This entry comes from a study of technical replicates of blood from several donors. The germline V and J ends were trimmed by 2 bases and 6 bases, with 17 bases remaining between them. CDR1 is PRHDT, CDR2 FYEKMQ, per germline (reference sequence). The CDR3 is made up of 16 amino acids. This chain connects TRBV13 to TRBJ2-1; possibly TRBD2 for D (6 bases). Sequencing input: T cells isolated from PBMCs. The TCR originated in a human donor in good health. The CDR3 loop reads CASSLITSPVVNEQFF. CDR3 sequence (DNA): TGTGCCAGCAGCTTAATCACTAGCCCCGTTGTCAATGAGCAGTTCTTC.